This T cell receptor beta chain is from a study of shared clonotypes between healthy human individuals. Study observations and caveats: The small donor group covered limited genetic and exposure diversity.

V was pared by 3 bases and J by 0 bases, with 4 bases of the junction left unmatched. CDR1 is SGHRS and CDR2 is YFSETQ in the germline V gene. The CDR3 covers 16 residues. This clone showed up just once. As yet, its antigen is unknown. Some clones are missing from TCRdb's copy, which holds only in-frame ones; the method was immunoSEQ multiplex PCR. The sample lists about 1.1 million clones; about four fifths were seen once. This chain links TRBV5-1 with TRBJ1-3, with 9 bases fitting TRBD1. This sequence originates from a man aged 18-30 years in good health. Some clones in this sample may be carry-over from other donors' samples. The specimen was memory CD4+ T cells from PBMCs. Subset of the sample: CD45RA-negative fraction. The CDR3, as DNA: TGCGCCAGCAGCTATCAGGGACAGGGCTCTGGAAACACCATATATTTT. Translated, it gives CASSYQGQGSGNTIYF.